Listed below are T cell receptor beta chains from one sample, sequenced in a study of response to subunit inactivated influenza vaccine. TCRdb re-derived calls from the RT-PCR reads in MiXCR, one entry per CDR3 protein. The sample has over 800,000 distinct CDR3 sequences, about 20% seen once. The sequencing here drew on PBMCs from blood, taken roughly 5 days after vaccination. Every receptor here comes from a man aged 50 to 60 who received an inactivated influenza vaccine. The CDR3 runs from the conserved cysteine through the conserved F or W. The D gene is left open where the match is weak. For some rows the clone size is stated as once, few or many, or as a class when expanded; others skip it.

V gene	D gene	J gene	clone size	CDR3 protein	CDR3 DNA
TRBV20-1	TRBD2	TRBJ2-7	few	CSATSSGGAGEQYF	TGCAGTGCCACCTCTAGCGGGGGGGCGGGCGAGCAGTACTTC
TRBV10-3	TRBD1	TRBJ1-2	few	CAITTDRAGYGYTF	TGTGCCATCACTACGGACAGGGCGGGCTATGGCTACACCTTC
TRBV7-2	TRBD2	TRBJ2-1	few	CASSLGSGLDYNEQFF	TGTGCCAGCAGCTTAGGATCGGGACTAGACTACAATGAGCAGTTCTTC
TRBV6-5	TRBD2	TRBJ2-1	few	CASSSASGGRYNEQFF	TGTGCCAGCAGTTCTGCTAGCGGGGGGCGGTACAATGAGCAGTTCTTC
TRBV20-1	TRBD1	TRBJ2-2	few	CSAEGQKNTGELFF	TGCAGTGCTGAGGGACAGAAGAACACCGGGGAGCTGTTTTTT
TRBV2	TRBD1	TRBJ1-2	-	CASSERQGTVGYTF	TGTGCCAGCAGTGAGCGACAGGGGACGGTAGGCTACACCTTC
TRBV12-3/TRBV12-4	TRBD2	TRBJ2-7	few	CASSLYQREGQYF	TGTGCCAGCAGTCTATACCAGCGGGAGGGCCAGTACTTC
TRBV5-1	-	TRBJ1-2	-	CASRSAWGSNYGYTF	TGCGCCAGCAGAAGCGCGTGGGGGTCTAACTATGGCTACACCTTC
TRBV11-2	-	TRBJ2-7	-	CASSLDRAKLYEQYF	TGTGCCAGCAGCTTAGACAGGGCAAAGCTCTACGAGCAGTACTTC
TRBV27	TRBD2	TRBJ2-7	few	CATKGLAGDEQYF	TGTGCCACCAAGGGACTAGCGGGGGACGAGCAGTACTTC
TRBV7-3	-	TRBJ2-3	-	CASSLTGHESTDTQYF	TGTGCCAGCAGCTTAACTGGCCACGAGTCCACAGATACGCAGTATTTT
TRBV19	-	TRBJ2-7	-	CASSARVTTYEQYF	TGTGCCAGTAGTGCCAGGGTGACCACCTACGAGCAGTACTTC
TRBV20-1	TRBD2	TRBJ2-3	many	CSASVSGAPPDTQYF	TGCAGTGCTAGTGTGAGCGGGGCCCCCCCAGATACGCAGTATTTT
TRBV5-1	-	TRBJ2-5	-	CASSLDLGPVETQYF	TGCGCCAGCAGCTTGGATCTGGGGCCAGTAGAGACCCAGTACTTC
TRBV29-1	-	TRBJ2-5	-	CSVYNYQETQYF	TGCAGCGTTTATAACTACCAAGAGACCCAGTACTTC
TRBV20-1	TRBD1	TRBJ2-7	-	CSATDRARGYEQYF	TGCAGTGCTACAGACAGGGCAAGAGGCTACGAGCAGTACTTC
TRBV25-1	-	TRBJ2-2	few	CASSEYRRSSGNTGELFF	TGTGCCAGCAGTGAATATAGACGGAGTAGCGGGAACACCGGGGAGCTGTTTTTT
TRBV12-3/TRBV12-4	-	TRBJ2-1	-	CASSHGLYNEQFF	TGTGCCAGCAGTCACGGACTCTACAATGAGCAGTTCTTC